This TCR beta chain stems from a study of shared clonotypes between healthy human individuals. At the level of the study: Per donor, CD8 memory used one plate, CD8 naive used two, CD4 memory used three and CD4 naive used three.

Study observations and caveats: Researchers sampled blood only, noting tissue repertoires likely differ. Memory subsets generally showed smaller estimated richness than naive subsets did.

From germline, CDR1 is SSHAT and CDR2 FNYEAQ (reference sequence). The CDR3 covers 15 residues. Here immunoSEQ multiplex PCR was the method, and the copy in TCRdb shows in-frame clones only, minus some. The sample lists over a million clones, more than 95% seen once, with roughly 1.2% in the top ten. On this clone itself: The antigen is undetermined. At one of its ends the junction is not consistent with the germline gene, which may arise from a read error.

Adult donors, all healthy and HIV-negative, had no recent acute infections or vaccinations. This rearrangement joins TRBV7-7 to TRBJ2-1, with D perhaps given as TRBD1 or TRBD2 (5 bases each). Sample: naive CD4+ T cells sorted from blood. Described subset: CD45RA+ positively selected. This TCR came from a man younger than 40 in good health. As DNA, the CDR3 is TGTGCTAGCAGCTTAGCAGGGAGTGAGCGCAATGAGCAGTTCTTC. It translates to CASSLAGSERNEQFF.